The 21 T cell receptor beta chains below were found in one sample sequenced in a study of shared clonotypes between healthy human individuals. Data came from immunoSEQ multiplex PCR; TCRdb stores just in-frame clones and leaves some out. The sample shows millions of clones, 85% to 95% of them seen only once. The specimen was naive CD4+ T cells sorted from blood. The subset here: CD45RA+ positively selected. Source of these receptors: a man aged 18-30 years in good health.

The gene calls are TRBV30 and TRBJ1-1; 10 nucleotides agree with TRBD1. This CDR3 comprises 17 residues. CDR1 and CDR2 (germline): GTSNPN, SVGIG (reference sequence). V dropped 3 bases and J dropped 2; count of bases not matched to a gene: 12. The DNA of the CDR3 is TGTGCCTGGAGCGCCCGGCGGGACAGGGGTAGAAACACTGAAGCTTTCTTT. It is translated as CAWSARRDRGRNTEAFF.

This clone has only one observation. The rearrangement links TRBV28 to TRBJ2-1, with 8 bases identical to TRBD2. V shed 6 bases, J shed 8 bases, and the junction held 9 bases outside the gene matches. This CDR3 is 14 amino acids long. Germline V CDR1 and CDR2: MDHEN, SYDVKM. CDR3 DNA: TGTGCCAGCAGCCGACGGGGGGGGGCTGATGAGCAGTTCTTC. The encoded protein is CASSRRGGADEQFF.

This chain connects TRBV10-3 to TRBJ2-7; 11 bases fit TRBD1. The CDR3 loop spans 13 amino acids. The V and J ends lost 5 bases and 6 bases, in that order; junction bases with no gene match: 3. Germline V gene lookup returns CDR1 ENHRY and CDR2 SYGVKD. Here the CDR3 DNA reads TGTGCCATCAGTAGGACAGGGGGCGGCGAGCAGTACTTC. Its translation: CAISRTGGGEQYF.

The CDR3 DNA reads as TGTGCCAGCAGTGAAGCGAAGACAGGGCTTATCGGTCAAAAGACCCAGTACTTC. Translating gives CASSEAKTGLIGQKTQYF. The chain recombines TRBV6-1 with TRBJ2-5, with 7 bases fitting TRBD1. V shed 0 bases, J shed 6 bases, and the junction held 16 bases outside the gene matches. CDR3 size: 18 residues. Germline loops: CDR1 MNHNS, CDR2 SASEGT.

This clone is a singleton in its sample. The chain has TRBV27 and TRBJ1-3; 7 nucleotides agree with TRBD1. The V segment lost 0 bases and the J segment 5 bases; nucleotides outside the gene matches: 1. The CDR3 runs 14 residues. Germline V gene data show CDR1 as MNHEY and CDR2 as SMNVEV (reference sequence). The CDR3 DNA sequence: TGTGCCAGCAGTTTATCAGGGGGCCGAAACACCATATATTTT. This codes for CASSLSGGRNTIYF.

This clone was seen a single time. The sample contains more than one DNA sequence encoding this CDR3. CDR3 coding DNA: TGCGCCAGCAGTGGGGGGACTAGCGGCAACAATGAGCAGTTCTTC. Amino acids: CASSGGTSGNNEQFF. This rearrangement joins TRBV10-1 to TRBJ2-1; 11 bases match TRBD2. CDR1 is WNHNN and CDR2 is SYGVQD in the germline V gene (reference sequence). The CDR3 loop spans 15 amino acids. V gave up 4 bases and J gave up 5 bases; unmatched junction bases: 4.

This clone is a singleton in its sample. The rearrangement joins TRBV19 to TRBJ2-3, with 13 bases lining up with TRBD2. V shed 5 bases, J shed 7 bases, and the junction held 6 bases outside the gene matches. Per germline, CDR1 LNHDA and CDR2 SQIVND (reference sequence). CDR3 length equals 15 residues. CDR3 residues: CASSWTSGSGNTQYF. The CDR3 DNA follows: TGTGCCAGTAGTTGGACTAGCGGGAGCGGGAATACGCAGTATTTT. Drawing the rest from reference TRBV19 and TRBJ2-3, the complete variable domain is DGGITQSPKYLFRKEGQNVTLSCEQNLNHDAMYWYRQDPGQGLRLIYYSQIVNDFQKGDIAEGYSVSREKKESFPLTVTSAQKNPTAFYLCASSWTSGSGNTQYFGPGTRLTVL.

V usage is TRBV2 and J usage is TRBJ2-1, with 10 bases matching TRBD2. The CDR3 loop spans 13 amino acids. Per germline, CDR1 SNHLY and CDR2 FYNNEI. The V and J ends lost 6 bases and 9 bases, in that order; junction bases with no gene match: 5. CDR3 bases: TGTGCCAGCAGGCCTAGCGGGAGCAGTGAGCAGTTCTTC. Its protein product is CASRPSGSSEQFF.

The rearrangement uses TRBV7-2 and TRBJ2-3, with TRBD2 matching 7 bases. CDR1 and CDR2 from the germline V gene are SGHTA and FQGNSA. The CDR3 length is 17 residues. V lost 6 bases, J lost 0 bases, and 12 bases stayed unmatched. The CDR3 region is CASSYILGLFSTDTQYF. DNA of the CDR3: TGTGCCAGCAGTTACATCCTGGGACTATTTAGCACAGATACGCAGTATTTT.

This clone was observed a single time. This chain connects TRBV4-3 to TRBJ2-3; 14 nucleotides align to TRBD2. Unmatched junction bases numbered 1, after V lost 1 base and J lost 4 bases. Germline V lookup: CDR1 LGHNA, CDR2 YSLEER. The CDR3 is 16 amino acids. For the CDR3, the DNA is TGCGCCAGCAGCCAAGGGGGACTAGCGGGAGCAGATACGCAGTATTTT. Its protein is CASSQGGLAGADTQYF.

This rearrangement joins TRBV10-3 to TRBJ2-7; no definite D call. This CDR3 region has 13 residues. The germline V gene encodes CDR1 ENHRY and CDR2 SYGVKD. Trimming removed 4 bases from V and 0 bases from J, with 7 bases in between. The CDR3 loop is CAISAVVSYEQYF. The CDR3 DNA reads TGTGCCATCAGTGCAGTGGTCTCCTACGAGCAGTACTTC.

The chain is built from TRBV30 and TRBJ2-6, with 7 bases fitting TRBD1. From germline, CDR1 is GTSNPN and CDR2 SVGIG (reference sequence). J gave up 2 bases and V 4 bases, and 5 bases lay outside the gene matches. The CDR3 spans 15 residues. The CDR3 protein is CAWTTGDPGANVLTF. The CDR3, as DNA: TGTGCCTGGACTACAGGGGATCCTGGGGCCAACGTCCTGACTTTC.

The J gene is TRBJ1-6, the V gene TRBV5-1, with D tentatively TRBD1 (5 bases). This CDR3 comprises 16 residues. Trimming pared 3 bases from V and 8 bases from J, leaving 18 bases between. Germline V gene data show CDR1 as SGHRS and CDR2 as YFSETQ. This CDR3 reads CASSSGTGAPYSPLHF. The CDR3 DNA follows: TGCGCCAGCAGCTCTGGTACAGGCGCGCCCTATTCACCCCTCCACTTT.

The chain combines TRBV5-1 with TRBJ2-3, with D perhaps matching TRBD1 (6 bases). Germline assignment: CDR1 SGHRS and CDR2 YFSETQ. This CDR3 region has 14 residues. Trimming cost V 2 bases and J 10 bases, with 17 bases left between them. This CDR3 is CASSLADSMGSQYF. The CDR3 DNA sequence: TGCGCCAGCAGCTTAGCGGACAGTATGGGCTCGCAGTATTTT. Complete variable domain (other parts from reference TRBV5-1 and TRBJ2-3): KAGVTQTPRYLIKTRGQQVTLSCSPISGHRSVSWYQQTPGQGLQFLFEYFSETQRNKGNFPGRFSGRQFSNSRSEMNVSTLELGDSALYLCASSLADSMGSQYFGPGTRLTVL.

Comments on this clone: Other DNA sequences within the sample encode an identical CDR3. The chain recombines TRBV10-3 with TRBJ1-1; D not certain. The ends were cut back, 4 bases at V and 2 bases at J, with 8 bases in the middle. The CDR3 contains 13 residues. Germline values: CDR1 ENHRY, CDR2 SYGVKD. The CDR3 sequence is CAISVGGNTEAFF. In DNA form, the CDR3 reads TGTGCCATCAGTGTAGGTGGAAACACTGAAGCTTTCTTT.

The chain employs TRBV5-4 and TRBJ2-3; no definite D call. Per germline, CDR1 SGHNT and CDR2 YYREEE (reference sequence). The V end lost 0 bases, the J end lost 3 bases, and 11 bases lay between the germline ends. The CDR3 has 15 residues. CDR3 DNA sequence: TGTGCCAGCAGCTTGGAGACTCTTATAACAGATACGCAGTATTTT. It encodes CASSLETLITDTQYF.

The chain links TRBV19 to TRBJ2-3; 12 nucleotides agree with TRBD2. The CDR3 consists of 15 residues. V lost 0 bases to trimming and J lost 10 bases; unmatched junction nucleotides: 5. Germline CDR1 is LNHDA and CDR2 is SQIVND (reference sequence). CDR3 sequence: CASSIEPGLAGSQYF. CDR3 bases: TGTGCCAGTAGTATAGAACCAGGACTAGCGGGATCGCAGTATTTT.

The rearrangement links TRBV19 to TRBJ2-3; 11 bases agree with TRBD2. The CDR3 has 20 amino acids. CDR1 and CDR2 (germline): LNHDA, SQIVND (reference sequence). The V gene end was trimmed by 4 bases and the J gene end by 0 bases; junction bases not matched to a gene: 15. The CDR3 here is CASSNRPGTSGSSSTDTQYF. The CDR3 nucleotides read TGTGCCAGTAGTAACCGTCCCGGGACTAGCGGATCTTCTAGCACAGATACGCAGTATTTT.

V and J are TRBV7-2 and TRBJ1-3; D call uncertain. CDR3 size: 14 residues. V dropped 4 bases and J dropped 3 bases, with 10 bases sitting between them. CDR1 and CDR2 from the germline V gene are SGHTA and FQGNSA. CDR3 amino acids: CASSSGLGGNTIYF. In DNA form, the CDR3 reads TGTGCCAGCAGCTCCGGACTAGGTGGAAACACCATATATTTT.

This clone was observed a handful of times. The chain joins TRBV10-1 to TRBJ1-1; D is possibly TRBD1 (5 bases). Germline V lookup: CDR1 WNHNN, CDR2 SYGVQD (reference sequence). The CDR3 consists of 12 residues. Trimming pared 2 bases from V and 12 bases from J, leaving 13 bases between. The CDR3 loop is CASSEPGSRPFF. DNA for the CDR3: TGCGCCAGCAGTGAGCCAGGGTCGAGGCCTTTCTTT.

The gene calls are TRBV11-1 and TRBJ1-6; 8 bases align to TRBD1. V was clipped by 1 base and J by 8 bases; unmatched bases: 1. Germline values: CDR1 SGHAT, CDR2 FQDESV (reference sequence). This CDR3 comprises 14 residues. Written as DNA, the CDR3 is TGTGCCAGCAGCTTAGTGGGACAGGATTCACCCCTCCACTTT. It yields the protein CASSLVGQDSPLHF.